The 15 T cell receptor beta chains presented below share a single source sample, sequenced in a study of T cells in localized non-small cell lung cancer. TCRdb's table, derived via immunoSEQ multiplex PCR, lists solely in-frame clones and lacks some. Of 40,000 to 50,000 clones detected, 86% appear once; the ten largest clones hold 6.5% to 9%. The specimen was peripheral blood, collected before any cancer treatment. These receptor sequences come from a woman aged 18-49 years with stage III lung adenocarcinoma.

V usage is TRBV28 and J usage is TRBJ2-7, with D tentatively TRBD1 or TRBD2 (5 bases each). The CDR3 sequence is 13 residues long. V dropped 9 bases and J dropped 0 bases, with 12 bases sitting between them. Germline CDR1 and CDR2: MDHEN and SYDVKM. The chain's CDR3 is CASLGTPSYEQYF. DNA of the CDR3: TGTGCCAGTTTGGGGACCCCCTCCTACGAGCAGTACTTC.

The chain has TRBV29-1 and TRBJ1-2; 10 bases are a match to TRBD1. Germline lookup yields CDR1 SQVTM and CDR2 ANQGSEA. This CDR3 has 12 residues. With V trimmed by 6 bases and J by 6 bases, 4 bases remained unmatched. CDR3 sequence (DNA): TGCAGCGTAAAGACAGGGGGCGATGGCTACACCTTC. This encodes CSVKTGGDGYTF.

The chain recombines TRBV18 with TRBJ2-7; 10 bases are shared with TRBD1. Per the germline V gene, CDR1 is KGHSH and CDR2 is LQKENI. V lost 3 bases to trimming and J lost 5 bases; unmatched junction nucleotides: 7. The CDR3 is 15 residues long. This CDR3 reads CASSPRTGGYDEQYF. Written as DNA, the CDR3 is TGTGCCAGCTCACCTCGGACAGGGGGGTACGACGAGCAGTACTTC.

This chain joins TRBV5-1 and TRBJ2-7, with no clear D. The V end lost 1 base, the J end lost 5 bases, and 16 bases lay between the germline ends. The CDR3 has 15 residues. The germline gives CDR1 SGHRS, CDR2 YFSETQ. The CDR3 loop is CASSLSGLSPNEQYF. The CDR3, as DNA: TGCGCCAGCAGCTTGTCGGGCCTATCCCCCAACGAGCAGTACTTC.

In the case of this clone: One junction end does not reproduce the germline sequence, and a read error may be involved. The gene calls are TRBV11-2 and TRBJ2-1; possible D gene TRBD1, 5 bases. This CDR3 has 15 residues. Germline CDR1 SGHAT, CDR2 FQNNGV. The DNA for the CDR3 is TGTGCCAGCAGCTTAGGTCAGGGTCGCTACGATGAGCAGTTCTTC. Its translation: CASSLGQGRYDEQFF.

This rearrangement joins TRBV6-5 to TRBJ1-6, with D tentatively TRBD1 (5 bases). Trimming stripped 7 bases from V and 10 bases from J, with 17 bases between. Per germline, CDR1 MNHEY and CDR2 SVGAGI. The CDR3 covers 14 residues. The CDR3 spells CASTELSGYSPLHF. CDR3 nucleotides: TGTGCCAGCACCGAGCTCTCAGGGTACTCACCCCTCCACTTT.

This clone was observed once. This chain joins TRBV7-9 and TRBJ1-1; D remains unclear. The CDR3 covers 13 residues. Germline CDR1 is SEHNR and CDR2 is FQNEAQ (reference sequence). Trimming removed 4 bases at V and 0 bases at J, with 6 bases between. CDR3 residues: CASSSFMNTEAFF. CDR3 DNA: TGTGCCAGCAGCTCCTTCATGAACACTGAAGCTTTCTTT. The full variable domain, with the rest looked up from reference TRBV7-9 and TRBJ1-1, is DTGVSQNPRHKITKRGQNVTFRCDPISEHNRLYWYRQTLGQGPEFLTYFQNEAQLEKSRLLSDRFSAERPKGSFSTLEIQRTEQGDSAMYLCASSSFMNTEAFFGQGTRLTVV.

The chain has TRBV11-2 and TRBJ1-3; TRBD1 matches at 8 bases. Germline-derived CDR1 and CDR2 are SGHAT and FQNNGV. Unmatched junction bases numbered 10, after V lost 4 bases and J lost 5 bases. The CDR3 contains 16 residues. The CDR3 nucleotides read TGTGCCAGCAGCTCCGGACAGGGCAGTCTCCGAAACACCATATATTTT. As protein: CASSSGQGSLRNTIYF.

To note about this clone: At one end, the junction sequence differs from germline, possibly due to a read error. The chain combines TRBV10-3 with TRBJ2-5; 13 nucleotides agree with TRBD2. The germline gives CDR1 ENHRY, CDR2 SYGVKD. This CDR3 contains 16 residues. The CDR3 here is CAISDPKGTSGVGMNF. For the CDR3, the DNA is TGTGCCATCAGTGATCCCAAAGGGACTAGCGGGGTTGGGATGAACTTC.

Only a few counts were recorded for this clone. This same CDR3 is encoded by further DNA sequences in the sample. The chain has TRBV19 and TRBJ1-1, with D possibly TRBD1 on 5 matching bases. This CDR3 region has 14 residues. V was clipped by 6 bases and J by 0 bases, with 11 bases between them. Germline assignment: CDR1 LNHDA and CDR2 SQIVND (reference sequence). CDR3: CASRTGYMNTEAFF. In nucleotides, the CDR3 is TGTGCCAGTAGAACAGGATACATGAACACTGAAGCTTTCTTT.

The chain links TRBV5-4 to TRBJ1-2; possible D gene TRBD1, 6 bases. The CDR3 runs 16 residues. Trimming stripped 3 bases from V and 8 bases from J, with 23 bases between. CDR1 and CDR2 from the germline V gene are SGHNT and YYREEE (reference sequence). The CDR3 DNA follows: TGTGCCAGCAGCTCCAGCGGCAACAGGGTAGTAGGGGGCTACACCTTC. Translation gives CASSSSGNRVVGGYTF.

The chain is built from TRBV6-1 and TRBJ1-1; TRBD1 is a possible D gene (6 bases). The V end was cut by 3 bases, the J end by 7 bases, with 15 bases between. The CDR3 covers 14 residues. CDR1 and CDR2 (germline): MNHNS, SASEGT. The CDR3 spells CASSDRGPSREAFF. The CDR3 DNA follows: TGTGCCAGCAGTGACCGGGGGCCATCGCGTGAAGCTTTCTTT.

The rearrangement uses TRBV4-1 and TRBJ1-1; D call uncertain. The CDR3 has 15 residues. V gave up 0 bases and J gave up 1 base, with 9 bases separating them. Germline V gene sequence: CDR1 MGHRA, CDR2 YSYEKL. The CDR3 sequence is CASSQEEWGNTEAFF. DNA of the CDR3: TGCGCCAGCAGCCAAGAAGAGTGGGGGAACACTGAAGCTTTCTTT.

The chain joins TRBV5-4 to TRBJ2-1; 8 positions agree with TRBD1. Trimming removed 0 bases from V and 1 base from J; junction bases left unmatched: 0. Germline CDR1 reads SGHNT; CDR2 reads YYREEE (reference sequence). This CDR3 comprises 15 residues. CDR3 region: CASSLDRGSYNEQFF. The CDR3 DNA reads TGTGCCAGCAGCTTGGACAGGGGGTCCTACAATGAGCAGTTCTTC. Based on the CDR3 plus reference TRBV5-4 and TRBJ2-1, the full variable domain is ETGVTQSPTHLIKTRGQQVTLRCSSQSGHNTVSWYQQALGQGPQFIFQYYREEENGRGNFPPRFSGLQFPNYSSELNVNALELDDSALYLCASSLDRGSYNEQFFGPGTRLTVL.

The rearrangement links TRBV5-1 to TRBJ2-1, with 7 bases aligning to TRBD1. From germline, CDR1 is SGHRS and CDR2 YFSETQ. This CDR3 contains 12 residues. V shed 4 bases and J 8 bases; nucleotides not matched to a gene: 3. The CDR3 DNA reads as TGCGCCAGCAGCGCTCAGGGGGATGAGCAGTTCTTC. It specifies CASSAQGDEQFF.